This TCR beta chain was captured in a study of T-cell reconstitution after alpha-beta-depleted transplantation in children. This clonotype was seen many times. Unique molecular identifiers were incorporated during preparation of the TCRbeta library. TCRdb called the PCR reads again in MiXCR, with one record for every CDR3 protein. The table includes some 240,000 distinct CDR3 sequences, around 8.9% detected once. The sequencing here drew on PBMCs from the stem cell graft donor, taken from the stem cell graft. The sequence derives from a human donor who donated a stem cell graft to a child with SCID.

DNA of the CDR3: TGCAGTGCGCCCTCGACAGGCACATATCAAGAGACCCAGTACTTC. Its translation: CSAPSTGTYQETQYF. The chain is built from TRBV20-1 and TRBJ2-5, with a possible D match to TRBD1 (6 bases). Trimming took off 6 bases at V and 2 bases at J, with 19 bases between the two ends. The CDR3 extends over 15 amino acids. Per germline, CDR1 DFQATT and CDR2 SNEGSKA (reference sequence).